This TCR beta chain was sequenced for a study of OX40 agonist ivuxolimab in advanced cancers. About the full investigation: The costimulatory receptor OX40 (CD134) was targeted by ivuxolimab, a fully human IgG2 agonistic monoclonal antibody. The paper covers the monotherapy dose-escalation part of the phase I ivuxolimab trial, which included N ≈ 57 patients. Intravenous ivuxolimab was administered to patients every 2 weeks at six dose levels: 0.01, 0.1, 0.3, 1.5, 3 and 10 mg/kg. Partial responses occurred in three dose-escalation patients, of whom one had hepatocellular carcinoma and two had cutaneous melanoma. The dose-escalation cohort was almost 85% male with a mean age of approximately 60 years, ranging from roughly 23 to 85. Patients were allowed to have had prior anti-PD-1, anti-PD-L1 or anti-CTLA-4 therapy, and approximately 40% of the dose-escalation patients had previously received checkpoint inhibitors. Among the 50 to 55 dose-escalation patients, approximately 20 had hepatocellular carcinoma, about 15 melanoma, 9 renal cell carcinoma and 9 head and neck cancer. The point of sequencing TCRbeta in the periphery was to test whether ivuxolimab changed TCR sequence diversity and drove clonal T-cell expansion.

Paper-wide results and their limitations: Partial responders in the 0.1-3.0 mg/kg groups had among the lowest normalized peripheral clonal expansion, especially among CD8+ T cells. At doses of 0.1 to 3.0 mg/kg, clonal expansion of both CD4+ and CD8+ T cells in blood was seen between baseline and week 6. Low levels of normalized T-cell clonal expansion were also seen in some patients who did not respond. After ivuxolimab, CD8+ T cells had more expanded clones than CD4+ T cells on average. The antigen specificity of the peripheral T cells that underwent clonal expansion was not determined.

The CDR3 runs 15 amino acids, cysteine and phenylalanine included. Here the CDR3 DNA is all that survives: 45 bases in frame from base 1. Trimming at the junction amounts to 5 bases on V and 0 bases on J, and the germline ends lie 11 bases apart. CDR1 and CDR2, per the germline V gene (reference sequence), are MNHEY and SMNVEV. Points on this clone: Its binding antigen is unknown. Qualities for individual bases were not recorded, and no much larger clone is one base off.

Patients with a history of autoimmune disease or receiving systemic immunosuppression were excluded from the trial. In every dose cohort, peripheral blood was drawn for TCR sequencing at baseline, cycle 4 day 1, and cycle 7 day 1. The samples were drawn from a first-in-human, open-label, multicenter phase I dose-escalation trial of ivuxolimab. Adults with locally advanced or metastatic melanoma, renal cell carcinoma, hepatocellular carcinoma or head and neck squamous cell carcinoma were enrolled in the trial. Before TCR sequencing, CD4+ and CD8+ T cells were separately sorted from peripheral blood. Genomic DNA was isolated from the sorted cells so that the TCRbeta CDR3 region could be sequenced. The immunoSEQ Assay was used to sequence the TCRbeta CDR3 regions. Sourced from immuneACCESS, this table was stored by TCRdb with only in-frame sequences that have V and J called. A share of the clones is absent; for the studies checked, an unresolved V gene accounts for under half, and the remainder has no known explanation. Here the sample has 30,000 or so clones; more than 65% occur a single time. Over 8.5% of the sample goes to the ten largest clones.

The sequence joins TRBV27 to TRBJ1-5; there is no confident call for the D gene. The TCR was taken from an adult with an advanced solid tumor such as melanoma, head and neck, liver or kidney cancer. The source material was CD4+ or CD8+ T cells sorted from blood, sampled in a trial of the OX40 agonist ivuxolimab. The CDR3 protein sequence reads: CASSLTGVSNQPQHF. The nucleotide sequence is TGTGCCAGCAGTCTGACCGGGGTTAGCAATCAGCCCCAGCATTTT.